The T cell receptor (beta chain) under discussion was sequenced for a study of blood T cell repertoires in COVID-19. Recovery meant two consecutive negative NP/OP PCR tests, professional clearance, or resolved symptoms. Produced via immunoSEQ multiplex PCR; TCRdb's table is partial and in-frame only. Here the sample spans 200,000 to 250,000 clones, approximately 80% being singletons. V lost 3 bases, J lost 3 bases, and 21 bases lay in between. The CDR3 has 18 amino acids. From germline, CDR1 is KGHSH and CDR2 LQKENI. The sequencing sample was made of PBMCs or T cells enriched from blood (not recorded which). The TCR was taken from a man between 60 and 75 years old who had recovered from COVID-19. The chain couples TRBV18 to TRBJ1-3; no reliable D call. CDR3 sequence (DNA): TGTGCCAGCTCACCTGCCCTCACCTTTCGACACCTTGGAAACACCATATATTTT. Translated, it gives CASSPALTFRHLGNTIYF.